Listed below are T cell receptor beta chains from one sample, sequenced in a study of cytomegalovirus exposure and HLA in healthy donors. Sequencing was performed with immunoSEQ multiplex PCR; in TCRdb, only in-frame clones are kept and a portion is missing. Counted here are fewer than 150,000 clones, about 73% occurring once; the ten biggest clones make up under 6.5%. Sequenced material: PBMCs. These receptors were obtained from a woman aged 50 to 65 in good health and CMV-seropositive. CDR3s include the opening cysteine and the closing phenylalanine or tryptophan. D genes are given only for firm matches. Size is stated for part of the rows, as once, few or many counts, or as a class when the clone is expanded.

j_call clone_size v_call d_call cdr3_nt cdr3_aa
TRBJ1-6 . TRBV30 . TGTGCCTGGAGTGTAGTTGCCGGCTCCTATAATTCACCCCTCCACTTT CAWSVVAGSYNSPLHF
TRBJ1-2 . TRBV2 . TGTGCCAGCAGTGACAGGGCCGGCTATGGCTACCCCTTC CASSDRAGYGYPF
TRBJ1-1 . TRBV29-1 . TGCAGCGCGAGGAGGTCTAACACTGAAGCTTTCTTT CSARRSNTEAFF
TRBJ1-5 . TRBV19 . TGTGCCAGTACCCGGGGAAGGGAGGGCCAGCCCCAGCATTTT CASTRGREGQPQHF
TRBJ2-5 . TRBV6-5 TRBD2 TGTGCCAGCAGTTCCCAGCGGGGAGGAGAAAAGACCCAGTACTTC CASSSQRGGEKTQYF
TRBJ2-5 . TRBV25-1 TRBD1 TGTGCCAGCAGTCCCCGGACAGGGGGCAAAGAGACCCAGTACTTC CASSPRTGGKETQYF
TRBJ2-6 few TRBV18 . TGTGCCAGCTCACCCCCCATCTCTGGGGCCAACGTCCTGACTTTC CASSPPISGANVLTF
TRBJ1-1 once TRBV7-9 . TGTGCCAGCAGCGTGACACCCATCAACACTGAAGCTTTCTTT CASSVTPINTEAFF
TRBJ2-5 . TRBV20-1 . TGCAGTGCCTTGAGGGAAGCTACCCAGTACTTC CSALREATQYF
TRBJ2-1 . TRBV29-1 . TGCAGCGTTGGGCTCAATGAGCAGTTCTTC CSVGLNEQFF
TRBJ2-3 . TRBV7-2 TRBD1 TGTGCCAGCAGCTCCGGGACAGGGGACGATACGCAGTATTTT CASSSGTGDDTQYF
TRBJ1-1 . TRBV5-8 TRBD1 TGTGCCAGCAGCTTGATGACAGGGGCATCCATGAACACTGAAGCTTTCTTT CASSLMTGASMNTEAFF
TRBJ2-5 . TRBV7-9 TRBD2 TGTGCCAGCAGCTTAGCGCGCACTAGCGGTCAAGAGACCCAGTACTTC CASSLARTSGQETQYF
TRBJ1-1 . TRBV25-1 . TGTGCCAGCAGTGAACAGTCGAACACTGAAGCTTTCTTT CASSEQSNTEAFF
TRBJ1-1 . TRBV7-9 . TGTTCCAGCAGACGCAACAGGGATGAAGCTTTCTTT CSSRRNRDEAFF
TRBJ1-1 few TRBV19 TRBD1 TGTGCCAGTAGTTTGTCGCCGTGGGACAGAAACACTGAAGCTTTCTTT CASSLSPWDRNTEAFF
TRBJ1-1 . TRBV29-1 TRBD1 TGCAGCGTCGCAGTACAGGGGATCATGAACACTGAAGCTTTCTTT CSVAVQGIMNTEAFF
TRBJ2-1 . TRBV13 TRBD1 TGTGCCAGCAGCTGGGGGACAGGGGTCAATGAGCAGTTCTTC CASSWGTGVNEQFF
TRBJ1-2 . TRBV7-2 . TGTGCCAGCAGCCCATCAGCGGGTGATGGCTACACCTTC CASSPSAGDGYTF
TRBJ1-1 . TRBV5-1 TRBD1 TGCGCCAGCAGTACTGGACAGGGTTGGACTGAAGCTTTCTTT CASSTGQGWTEAFF
TRBJ1-2 few TRBV11-2 . TGTGCCAGCAGCTTCCCGGGGGCTAACTATGGCTACACCTTC CASSFPGANYGYTF
TRBJ2-5 . TRBV7-9 TRBD2 TGTGCCAGCAGCTCCCAGCGCGGGGGGCGAGGAGAGACCCAGTACTTC CASSSQRGGRGETQYF